The rows below give T cell receptor beta chains drawn from one sample of a study of molecular identifiers for immune sequencing clone quantification. From the PCR reads, TCRdb called clonotypes with MiXCR, one entry per CDR3 protein. Among 400,000 to 600,000 distinct CDR3 sequences listed, around 25% were seen once. Sequences were obtained from naive CD8+ T cells from blood, with Jurkat cell RNA spiked in. The receptors originated from a human donor in good health. Some libraries in this study had Jurkat cell RNA spiked in. Both conserved end residues are part of each CDR3. The order of the fields is J gene, V gene, D gene, clone size, CDR3 DNA, CDR3 protein. D genes are given only for firm matches. Only some rows state a clone size, as once, few, many or a class for expanded clones.

>TRBJ1-2|TRBV14|NA|NA
TGTGCCAGCAGCCCGGGCCCCCACCCCAACTATGGCTACACCTTC
CASSPGPHPNYGYTF
>TRBJ1-5|TRBV10-3|NA|NA
TGTGCCATCAGTGAGAAGGCCCCTAGCAATCAGCCCCAGCATTTT
CAISEKAPSNQPQHF
>TRBJ2-2|TRBV4-1|TRBD2|NA
TGCGCCAGCAGCCAAGATGGGTTAGCGGGGGGTACCGGGGAGCTGCTTTTT
CASSQDGLAGGTGELLF
>TRBJ2-7|TRBV6-5|TRBD1|many
TGTGCCAGCAGTACCCGGACAGGGACCTCCTACGAGCAGTACTTC
CASSTRTGTSYEQYF
>TRBJ1-1|TRBV11-2|NA|NA
TGTGCCAGCAGCTTATGGGGAGAAAAAGCTTTCTTT
CASSLWGEKAFF
>TRBJ2-7|TRBV13|TRBD1|NA
TGTGCCAGCAGCACCCAGGGACAGGGGGCCTACGAGCAGTACTTC
CASSTQGQGAYEQYF
>TRBJ2-5|TRBV7-9|NA|many
TGTGCCAGCAGCTTAGGACAGATCGGGGAGACCCAGTACTTC
CASSLGQIGETQYF
>TRBJ2-5|TRBV27|TRBD1|NA
TGTGCCAGCAGTTCTGAGGGACAGCCGTACCAAGAGACCCAGTACTTC
CASSSEGQPYQETQYF
>TRBJ2-1|TRBV27|NA|NA
TGTGCCAGCAGTTTAGGGGTCCGGTCCTACAATGAGCAGTTCTTC
CASSLGVRSYNEQFF
>TRBJ2-6|TRBV5-1|TRBD1|many
TGCGCCAGCAGCTTGACAGGGGCCCACTCTGGGGCCAACGTCCTGACTTTC
CASSLTGAHSGANVLTF
>TRBJ1-1|TRBV12-3/TRBV12-4|NA|many
TGTGCCAGCAGTTTAGTTATGCGGGGCGCCGTGGGCACTGAAGCTTTCTTT
CASSLVMRGAVGTEAFF